This T cell receptor beta chain was sequenced during a study of cytomegalovirus exposure and HLA in healthy donors. Study information: Inside one of the first data releases sat around 77 million unique TCRs taken from HLA-typed donors.

The study ran its PCR with 60 Vbeta and 13 Jbeta primers. Measured with immunoSEQ multiplex PCR; TCRdb has only the in-frame clones, and not every one. The sample holds just over 150,000 clones, 86% seen once. The study, taken as a whole, reports: Cytomegalovirus association was listed for 150 to 200 TCR beta chains.

In regard to this clone: Its target is unknown.

This clonotype was sampled from a woman between 18 and 30 years old in good health and CMV-seronegative. Source material: PBMCs.

CDR3 DNA sequence: TGCGCCAGCAGCTTGGTTCCTAGCGGGGGGGCTCACAATGAGCAGTTCTTC. Translation gives CASSLVPSGGAHNEQFF. V is TRBV5-1 and J is TRBJ2-1; 12 bases align to TRBD2. Germline CDR1 is SGHRS and CDR2 is YFSETQ. V shed 0 bases, J shed 5 bases, and the junction held 6 bases outside the gene matches. This CDR3 is built from 17 residues.